Following are 25 T cell receptor beta chains from one sample sequenced in a study of monozygotic twins with inflammatory bowel disease. Reanalyzing the 5' RACE reads, TCRdb keeps one entry per CDR3 protein, without DNA. This listing includes more than 300,000 distinct CDR3 sequences. Sequencing used blood. The receptors shown here come from a human donor with ulcerative colitis or Crohn's disease, or a healthy co-twin of an affected twin (not recorded which).

CDR3 residues: CASSPSTQDKLDEQYF. The V gene is TRBV7-3, the J gene TRBJ2-7; absent DNA, TCRdb's TRBD1 call cannot be checked. CDR1 and CDR2 from the germline V gene are SGHTA and FQGTGA. The CDR3 consists of 16 residues.

The J gene is TRBJ2-7, the V gene TRBV7-9. CDR1 SEHNR and CDR2 FQNEAQ come from the germline V gene (reference sequence). The CDR3 runs to 12 residues. The CDR3 loop reads CASSVQFYEQYF.

The CDR3 protein is CSARDLGQNYGYTF. The V and J genes are TRBV20-1 and TRBJ1-2; lacking DNA, the TRBD1 call made by TCRdb goes unchecked. This CDR3 has 14 residues. From germline, CDR1 is DFQATT and CDR2 SNEGSKA (reference sequence).

This chain connects TRBV10-3 to TRBJ2-7; the TRBD1 assignment by TCRdb is unverifiable without DNA. This CDR3 contains 19 residues. Per germline, CDR1 ENHRY and CDR2 SYGVKD. The CDR3 region is CASSESLMWGTASTYEQYF.

The V gene is TRBV11-2, the J gene TRBJ2-1; the D call of TRBD2 rests on TCRdb alone, since no DNA is present to check it. The CDR3 length is 16 residues. Per germline, CDR1 SGHAT and CDR2 FQNNGV. CDR3 sequence: CASSSPGLAGVNEQFF.

This rearrangement joins TRBV10-3 to TRBJ1-5; TCRdb's D call of TRBD1 is untestable without DNA. Germline loops: CDR1 ENHRY, CDR2 SYGVKD. The CDR3 has 13 residues. The CDR3 protein is CANPGQQRAPQHF.

The chain links TRBV20-1 to TRBJ2-1. CDR1 and CDR2 from the germline V gene are DFQATT and SNEGSKA (reference sequence). The CDR3 totals 14 residues. The CDR3 spells CSATTGAPYNEQFF.

The rearrangement links TRBV9 to TRBJ2-1; TCRdb picks TRBD2, but there is no DNA to check that call. Germline assignment: CDR1 SGDLS and CDR2 YYNGEE. This CDR3 is built from 16 residues. The CDR3 sequence: CASSPRLAGDYNEQFF.

The V gene is TRBV4-2, the J gene TRBJ2-1; lacking DNA, the TRBD1 call made by TCRdb goes unchecked. Germline CDR1 LGHNA, CDR2 YNFKEQ. The CDR3 runs 17 residues. The CDR3: CASSQRDWTGYDNEQFF.

This rearrangement joins TRBV5-1 to TRBJ2-3; without DNA, the TCRdb call of TRBD1 cannot be checked. This CDR3 region has 14 residues. The V gene's germline CDR1 is SGHRS and CDR2 YFSETQ. The CDR3 sequence is CASLSSGAPDTQYF.

The chain combines TRBV6-2 or TRBV6-3 with TRBJ1-5; TCRdb picks TRBD1, but there is no DNA to check that call. The V gene's germline CDR1 is MNHEY and CDR2 SVGEGT. The CDR3 is made up of 11 amino acids. CDR3 amino acids: CASSLGTEQHF.

The CDR3 spells CASSYGGSAYEQYF. The chain combines TRBV6-5 with TRBJ2-7; TCRdb picks TRBD1, but there is no DNA to check that call. CDR1 and CDR2 from the germline V gene are MNHEY and SVGAGI. The CDR3 contains 14 residues.

This CDR3 reads CATSRDFLQASSGANVLTF. This rearrangement joins TRBV15 to TRBJ2-6. Per germline, CDR1 LNHNV and CDR2 YYDKDF (reference sequence). The CDR3 is 19 residues long.

The V call is TRBV19, the J call TRBJ1-2; the TRBD1 assignment by TCRdb is unverifiable without DNA. Germline loops: CDR1 LNHDA, CDR2 SQIVND (reference sequence). CDR3 size: 12 residues. This chain's CDR3 is CASLGTNYGYTF.

The chain has TRBV6-2 or TRBV6-3 and TRBJ2-5; TCRdb reports TRBD1, a call that lacks DNA to check it against. This CDR3 is 15 amino acids long. Germline-derived CDR1 and CDR2 are MNHEY and SVGEGT. CDR3 region: CASSYEDRGRETQYF.

The J gene is TRBJ2-7, the V gene TRBV4-2. The CDR3 contains 13 residues. Germline V gene data show CDR1 as LGHNA and CDR2 as YNFKEQ. This chain's CDR3 is CASSQDGTSEQYF.

This sequence joins TRBV4-1 and TRBJ2-7; checking the TCRdb D call of TRBD2 is not possible without DNA. The CDR3 sequence is 14 residues long. The germline gives CDR1 MGHRA, CDR2 YSYEKL. The CDR3 is CASSQGTIPREQYF.

The chain recombines TRBV9 with TRBJ2-2. The CDR3 totals 13 residues. Per the germline V gene, CDR1 is SGDLS and CDR2 is YYNGEE. CDR3 amino acids: CASTGRNTGELFF.

V and J are TRBV12-3 or TRBV12-4 and TRBJ1-1; TCRdb names TRBD1, which stays unverified in the absence of DNA. The CDR3 covers 15 residues. This CDR3 is CASSYRWQGDTEAFF.

V usage is TRBV5-1 and J usage is TRBJ2-7; the TCRdb D gene call, TRBD1, has no DNA to confirm it. Germline lookup yields CDR1 SGHRS and CDR2 YFSETQ. The CDR3 has 14 residues. CDR3: CASSFDRVVDEQYF.

The CDR3 region is CASSLAGQGMYEQYF. The chain couples TRBV7-2 to TRBJ2-7; lacking DNA, the TRBD1 call made by TCRdb goes unchecked. Germline loops: CDR1 SGHTA, CDR2 FQGNSA. The CDR3 spans 15 residues.

The chain employs TRBV5-6 and TRBJ2-1; checking the TCRdb D call of TRBD1 is not possible without DNA. This CDR3 comprises 14 residues. In germline, CDR1 is SGHDT, CDR2 YYEEEE. The CDR3: CASSFGTASNEQFF.

The CDR3 sequence is CASSQVPDPSSYNEQFF. The genes are TRBV4-3 and TRBJ2-1; no DNA is available, so the TRBD1 call from TCRdb remains unchecked. Germline values: CDR1 LGHNA, CDR2 YSLEER. There are 17 residues in the CDR3.

CDR3 residues: CASSLVAGGNNEQFF. The rearrangement uses TRBV27 and TRBJ2-1; TCRdb's D gene call, TRBD2, goes unchecked for lack of DNA. Germline-derived CDR1 and CDR2 are MNHEY and SMNVEV (reference sequence). The CDR3 runs 15 residues.

This chain joins TRBV20-1 and TRBJ2-1; TCRdb's D gene call, TRBD1, goes unchecked for lack of DNA. The CDR3 loop spans 16 amino acids. In germline, CDR1 is DFQATT, CDR2 SNEGSKA (reference sequence). The CDR3 reads CSARVRRGGLYNEQFF.